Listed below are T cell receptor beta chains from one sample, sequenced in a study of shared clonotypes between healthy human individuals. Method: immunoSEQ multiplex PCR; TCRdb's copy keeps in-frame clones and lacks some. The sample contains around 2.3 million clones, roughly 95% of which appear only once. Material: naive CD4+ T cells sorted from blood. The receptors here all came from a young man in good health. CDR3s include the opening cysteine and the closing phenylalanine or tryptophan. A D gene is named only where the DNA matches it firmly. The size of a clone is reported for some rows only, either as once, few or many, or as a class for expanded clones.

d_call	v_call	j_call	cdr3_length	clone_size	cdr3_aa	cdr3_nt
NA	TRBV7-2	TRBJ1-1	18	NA	CASSLIPHSAIINTEAFF	TGTGCCAGCAGCTTAATTCCCCACTCGGCCATAATAAACACTGAAGCTTTCTTT
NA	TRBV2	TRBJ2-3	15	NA	CASSERRVGTDTQYF	TGTGCCAGCAGTGAAAGGCGGGTTGGCACAGATACGCAGTATTTT
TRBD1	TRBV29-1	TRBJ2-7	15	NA	CSVELADRGYYEQYF	TGCAGCGTTGAATTAGCGGACAGGGGATACTACGAGCAGTACTTC
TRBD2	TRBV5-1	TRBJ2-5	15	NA	CASSSGGLAGETQYF	TGCGCCAGCAGCTCGGGGGGACTAGCCGGGGAGACCCAGTACTTC
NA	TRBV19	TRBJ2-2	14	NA	CATRSDMNTGELFF	TGTGCCACTCGATCGGACATGAACACCGGGGAGCTGTTTTTT
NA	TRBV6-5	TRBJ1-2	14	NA	CASRPQTLGGGYTF	TGTGCCAGCAGACCACAGACCTTAGGGGGGGGCTACACCTTC
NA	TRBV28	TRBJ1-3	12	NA	CATTGLGNTIYF	TGTGCCACCACAGGACTTGGAAACACCATATATTTT
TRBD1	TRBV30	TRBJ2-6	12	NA	CAWSGIRGNLGF	TGTGCCTGGAGTGGAATCAGGGGGAACTTGGGTTTC
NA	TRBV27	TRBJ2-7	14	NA	CASSPRQSTYEQYF	TGTGCCAGCAGTCCGAGACAGTCTACCTACGAGCAGTACTTC
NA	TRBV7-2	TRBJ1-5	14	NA	CASSLRQGGQPQHF	TGTGCCAGCAGCTTGAGGCAGGGTGGTCAGCCCCAGCATTTT
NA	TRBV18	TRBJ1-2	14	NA	CASSPRGGTYGYTF	TGTGCCAGCTCACCCCGAGGGGGTACCTATGGCTACACCTTC
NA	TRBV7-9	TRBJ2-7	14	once	CASSPSPRGWEQYF	TGTGCCAGCAGCCCTTCCCCTAGGGGCTGGGAGCAGTACTTC
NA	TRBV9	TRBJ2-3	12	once	CASTTEGDTQYF	TGTGCCAGCACCACCGAGGGCGATACGCAGTATTTT
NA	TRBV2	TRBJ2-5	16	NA	CASTTRQPAQGETQYF	TGTGCCAGCACTACGAGGCAGCCCGCCCAAGGAGAGACCCAGTACTTC
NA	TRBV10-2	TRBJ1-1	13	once	CASSESAGTEAFF	TGCGCCAGCAGTGAATCCGCGGGAACTGAAGCTTTCTTT
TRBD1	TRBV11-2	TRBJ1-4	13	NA	CASTTGGREKLFF	TGTGCCAGCACGACAGGGGGCCGAGAAAAACTGTTTTTT
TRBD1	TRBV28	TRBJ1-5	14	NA	CASSLGQGGQPQHF	TGTGCCAGCAGTTTGGGACAGGGGGGACAGCCCCAGCATTTT
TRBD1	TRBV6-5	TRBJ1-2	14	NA	CASSSSRGNYGYTF	TGTGCCAGCAGTTCGTCCAGGGGGAACTATGGCTACACCTTC
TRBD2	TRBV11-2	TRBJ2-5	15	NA	CASSLDQREQETQYF	TGTGCCAGCAGCTTAGACCAGCGGGAACAAGAGACCCAGTACTTC
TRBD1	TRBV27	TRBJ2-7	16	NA	CASSLSGTGAAYEQYF	TGTGCCAGCAGTTTATCAGGGACAGGGGCGGCCTACGAGCAGTACTTC
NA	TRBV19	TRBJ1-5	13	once	CASSINGNQPQHF	TGTGCCAGTAGTATTAATGGTAACCAGCCCCAGCATTTT
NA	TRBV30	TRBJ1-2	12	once	CAWVEDSYGYTF	TGTGCCTGGGTGGAGGACAGCTATGGCTACACCTTC
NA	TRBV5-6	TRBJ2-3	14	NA	CASSFHQGTDTQYF	TGTGCCAGCAGCTTTCACCAGGGAACAGATACGCAGTATTTT
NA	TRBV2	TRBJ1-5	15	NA	CASGGLIVGNQPQHF	TGTGCCAGCGGAGGGCTAATTGTTGGGAATCAGCCCCAGCATTTT
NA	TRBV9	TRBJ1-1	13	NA	CASSVEGRTEAFF	TGTGCCAGCAGCGTAGAGGGACGGACTGAAGCTTTCTTT
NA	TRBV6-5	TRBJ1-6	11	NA	CASGGDPPLHF	TGTGCCTCCGGGGGGGATCCACCCCTCCACTTT
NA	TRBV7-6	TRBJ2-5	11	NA	CASSPAETQYF	TGTGCCAGCAGCCCCGCGGAGACCCAGTACTTC
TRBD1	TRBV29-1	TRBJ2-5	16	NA	CSVTESRTGAQETQYF	TGCAGCGTGACGGAAAGCCGAACAGGGGCACAAGAGACCCAGTACTTC